Following are 19 T cell receptor beta chains from one sample sequenced in a study of blood T cell repertoires in COVID-19. Data came from immunoSEQ multiplex PCR; TCRdb stores just in-frame clones and leaves some out. The sample carries a few hundred thousand clones, approximately 85% recorded once. Sequenced material: peripheral blood. Receptor source: a woman between 50 and 59 years old with acute or convalescent COVID-19.

The chain links TRBV19 to TRBJ2-1; TRBD2 matches at 8 bases. The CDR3 sequence is 15 residues long. Trimming took 5 bases from V and 3 from J; bases not matched to a gene: 6. Germline V CDR1 and CDR2: LNHDA, SQIVND (reference sequence). CDR3 sequence (DNA): TGTGCCAGTAGTCGGTCAGCGGGAGTCTACAATGAGCAGTTCTTC. Protein: CASSRSAGVYNEQFF.

The chain is built from TRBV24-1 and TRBJ2-7, with 10 bases fitting TRBD2. The CDR3 sequence is 15 residues long. J lost 0 bases, V lost 5 bases, and 3 bases had no gene match. CDR1 and CDR2 (germline): KGHDR, SFDVKD. CDR3 residues: CATSASSGSSYEQYF. The CDR3, as DNA: TGTGCCACCAGTGCTTCTAGCGGGAGCTCCTACGAGCAGTACTTC.

The chain has TRBV15 and TRBJ2-3, with TRBD2 matching 7 bases. With 1 base clipped from V and 1 base from J, the junction kept 5 bases outside the gene matches. The CDR3 runs to 16 residues. Germline assignment: CDR1 LNHNV and CDR2 YYDKDF (reference sequence). CDR3 DNA sequence: TGTGCCACCAGCAGAGTGTCGGGAGGTGGCACAGATACGCAGTATTTT. Its protein is CATSRVSGGGTDTQYF.

Only one count was recorded for this clone. The chain links TRBV19 to TRBJ2-1, with 11 bases aligning to TRBD2. The CDR3 runs 18 residues. Germline-derived CDR1 and CDR2 are LNHDA and SQIVND (reference sequence). With 10 bases clipped from V and 0 bases from J, the junction kept 14 bases outside the gene matches. CDR3 protein: CATNRGTSGSSSYNEQFF. CDR3 DNA sequence: TGTGCCACCAACCGCGGGACTAGCGGCTCAAGCTCCTACAATGAGCAGTTCTTC.

This clone was seen a handful of times. This rearrangement joins TRBV25-1 to TRBJ2-7; D gene uncertain. The CDR3 loop spans 12 amino acids. Germline CDR1 MGHDK, CDR2 SYGVNS. V shed 5 bases and J shed 4 bases, with 9 bases lying between them. CDR3 in amino acids: CASSSPLYEQYF. As DNA, the CDR3 is TGTGCCAGCAGTTCCCCCCTTTACGAGCAGTACTTC.

The chain uses TRBV2 and TRBJ2-7; 9 positions agree with TRBD2. Germline V lookup: CDR1 SNHLY, CDR2 FYNNEI. The CDR3 is 14 residues long. The V and J ends lost 2 bases and 9 bases, in that order; junction bases with no gene match: 8. In DNA, the CDR3 is TGTGCCAGCAGTGAAAGTCTAGCGGGACCCGGGCAGTACTTC. This gives the protein CASSESLAGPGQYF.

In this sample, this clone turned up a few times. The rearrangement links TRBV5-1 to TRBJ2-7; 10 positions agree with TRBD1. Germline V gives CDR1 SGHRS, CDR2 YFSETQ. CDR3 length: 14 amino acids. V lost 3 bases, J lost 5 bases, and 5 bases stayed unmatched. CDR3 DNA sequence: TGCGCCAGCAGCTGGGGGACAGGGGCCGACGAGCAGTACTTC. It specifies CASSWGTGADEQYF.

J is TRBJ1-1 and V is TRBV3-1 (or the pseudogene TRBV3-2); D is perhaps TRBD1 (5 bases). This CDR3 region has 16 residues. Per the germline V gene, CDR1 is LGHDT and CDR2 is YNNKEL (reference sequence). Deletions cut 0 bases from V and 6 bases from J, with 17 bases between. CDR3 bases: TGTGCCAGCAGCCAAGATAGGAGGGGCGACGGCCCTGAAGCTTTCTTT. Protein product: CASSQDRRGDGPEAFF.

The chain has TRBV9 and TRBJ1-3, with 8 bases aligning to TRBD1. The CDR3 runs 15 residues. CDR1 SGDLS and CDR2 YYNGEE come from the germline V gene. With 4 bases clipped from V and 2 bases from J, the junction kept 5 bases outside the gene matches. The CDR3 DNA reads TGTGCCAGCAGCAGACAGGGGCTTGCTGGAAACACCATATATTTT. Protein: CASSRQGLAGNTIYF.

The V gene is TRBV6-5, the J gene TRBJ1-3; no reliable D call. The CDR3 runs 15 residues. The germline V gene encodes CDR1 MNHEY and CDR2 SVGAGI. V was trimmed by 0 bases and J by 4 bases, leaving 10 bases between them. CDR3 protein: CASSYSRKIGNTIYF. The CDR3 DNA reads TGTGCCAGCAGTTACTCGAGAAAGATCGGAAACACCATATATTTT.

The chain has TRBV7-9 and TRBJ2-7, with 8 bases that match TRBD1. CDR1 is SEHNR and CDR2 is FQNEAQ in the germline V gene (reference sequence). After removal of 5 bases from V and 2 bases from J, the junction contained 8 bases not matched to a gene. The CDR3 sequence is 15 residues long. The CDR3 DNA reads as TGTGCCAGCAGCGTGAGGGACAGGCGGACCTACGAGCAGTACTTC. Amino acid sequence: CASSVRDRRTYEQYF. The full variable domain, in which reference TRBV7-9 and TRBJ2-7 provide the parts outside the CDR3, is DTGVSQNPRHKITKRGQNVTFRCDPISEHNRLYWYRQTLGQGPEFLTYFQNEAQLEKSRLLSDRFSAERPKGSFSTLEIQRTEQGDSAMYLCASSVRDRRTYEQYFGPGTRLTVT.

The chain employs TRBV5-1 and TRBJ2-1, with 7 bases fitting TRBD2. With 0 bases clipped from V and 6 bases from J, the junction kept 9 bases outside the gene matches. Germline CDR1 reads SGHRS; CDR2 reads YFSETQ. This CDR3 is 16 amino acids long. DNA of the CDR3: TGCGCCAGCAGCTTGGTTGCGGGAGTAGGCAGCAATGAGCAGTTCTTC. Amino acid sequence: CASSLVAGVGSNEQFF.

V is TRBV10-3 and J is TRBJ2-1, with 7 positions matching TRBD2. CDR1 ENHRY and CDR2 SYGVKD come from the germline V gene. J gave up 2 bases and V 6 bases, and 1 base lay outside the gene matches. The CDR3 extends over 13 amino acids. Here the CDR3 DNA reads TGTGCCATCAGGCGGGAGACCTACAATGAGCAGTTCTTC. Protein product: CAIRRETYNEQFF.

The chain couples TRBV7-9 to TRBJ2-7; 7 positions agree with TRBD1. The V and J ends lost 5 bases and 3 bases, in that order; junction bases with no gene match: 4. The CDR3 is 13 residues long. Germline V gene data show CDR1 as SEHNR and CDR2 as FQNEAQ (reference sequence). CDR3 residues: CASSRDSLYEQYF. CDR3 sequence (DNA): TGTGCCAGCAGCCGGGACAGCCTCTACGAGCAGTACTTC.

The chain combines TRBV7-2 with TRBJ2-5; TRBD1 aligns across 8 bases. This CDR3 has 19 residues. Looked up from germline, CDR1 is SGHTA and CDR2 is FQGNSA. V was clipped by 5 bases and J by 9 bases; unmatched bases: 26. The CDR3 reads CASSPPGDRPGSRVDPQYF. CDR3 in DNA: TGTGCCAGCAGCCCTCCAGGGGACAGGCCGGGATCTAGGGTCGATCCCCAGTACTTC.

The chain combines TRBV7-9 with TRBJ2-2; no firm D call. Germline lookup yields CDR1 SEHNR and CDR2 FQNEAQ (reference sequence). The CDR3 totals 13 residues. V gave up 4 bases and J gave up 2 bases, with 5 bases separating them. In nucleotides, the CDR3 is TGTGCCAGCAGCTCTCTTAACACCGGGGAGCTGTTTTTT. The encoded protein is CASSSLNTGELFF.

This clone was found a few times. This sequence joins TRBV19 and TRBJ1-1, with TRBD1 matching 7 bases. The CDR3 length is 17 residues. The junction had 12 bases not matched to a gene; V was cut back by 5 bases and J by 0 bases. CDR1 and CDR2 (germline): LNHDA, SQIVND (reference sequence). The CDR3: CASSAQGDLRMNTEAFF. As DNA, the CDR3 is TGTGCCAGTAGTGCCCAGGGGGACTTGAGGATGAACACTGAAGCTTTCTTT.

This rearrangement joins TRBV21-1 to TRBJ1-2; no DNA check was done on the table's D call, TRBD1. TRBV21-1 is listed as a pseudogene. This CDR3 spans 15 amino acids. Written as DNA, the CDR3 is TGTGCCAGCAGCGCCCAGGGGGCGCCTAACTATGGCTACACCTTC. This gives the protein CASSAQGAPNYGYTF.

The J gene is TRBJ2-7, the V gene TRBV5-1; the D gene is possibly TRBD1 (5 bases). With 2 bases removed from V and 3 bases from J, the gap between germline ends came to 9 bases. The CDR3 spans 13 residues. Per germline, CDR1 SGHRS and CDR2 YFSETQ. The CDR3 DNA follows: TGCGCCAGCAGCTTTGAAGGGGTCTACGAGCAGTACTTC. Residues: CASSFEGVYEQYF. Supplemented by reference TRBV5-1 and TRBJ2-7, the full variable domain reads KAGVTQTPRYLIKTRGQQVTLSCSPISGHRSVSWYQQTPGQGLQFLFEYFSETQRNKGNFPGRFSGRQFSNSRSEMNVSTLELGDSALYLCASSFEGVYEQYFGPGTRLTVT.